Below, one TCR beta chain is given with its context. Its specificity is not known. Germline V gene lookup returns CDR1 SGDLS and CDR2 YYNGEE. There are 13 residues in the CDR3. V was pared by 3 bases and J by 4 bases, with 11 bases between. The data derive from a study of blood T cells in healthy people across ages. Regarding the study as a whole: Long-lived donors had more naive CD4+ cells and higher diversity than aged donors.

A second PCR, run for about 7 to 11 cycles, used a sample-barcoded 5' primer plus a J-beta primer mix. TCRdb reprocessed the 5' RACE reads via MiXCR and lists one record per CDR3 protein. The table includes about 1.4 million distinct CDR3 sequences, 59% detected once. Aged roughly 6 to 90, donors were systemically healthy Caucasians from Russia. Drawn from each donor were roughly 9.4 milliliters of peripheral blood. The V and J genes are TRBV9 and TRBJ2-7; D unclear. Sequenced: blood. The clonotype comes from a young man in good health. CDR3 amino acids: CASSGAPGYEQYF. The CDR3 DNA reads TGTGCCAGCAGCGGAGCTCCCGGGTACGAGCAGTACTTC.